The T cell receptor (beta chain) under discussion was sequenced for a study of immune characterization of retroperitoneal liposarcoma. TCRdb itself ran the PCR reads through MiXCR, one entry per CDR3 protein. The table records fewer than 20,000 distinct CDR3 sequences, 37% of them present only once. The germline V gene has CDR1 SGHTA and CDR2 FQGNSA. The CDR3 has 15 amino acids. Input material: blood. V and J are TRBV7-2 and TRBJ2-4; D ambiguous. The last part of the DNA fits TRBJ2-1 better; the J call may be wrong. This receptor was taken from a male donor with retroperitoneal liposarcoma. CDR3 region: CASSSLVEAKNIQFF. Here the CDR3 DNA reads TGTGCCAGCAGCTCTCTCGTCGAGGCCAAAAACATTCAGTTCTTC.